This T cell receptor beta chain is from a study of vaccination effects on CD4 cells after COVID-19. Study-wide results and caveats: Within healthy vaccinees, only 1 of 255 vaccine-induced clones displayed cross-reactivity with common cold coronaviruses. By a late point after vaccination, infection- and vaccine-induced clones had shrunk markedly through clonal contraction. Early post-infection timepoints were missing from the study, which also had few convalescent patients.

Here immunoSEQ multiplex PCR was the method, and the copy in TCRdb shows in-frame clones only, minus some. The table has around 66,000 clones, 74% seen once; the top ten hold around 2.2%. Germline V gene lookup returns CDR1 LNHDA and CDR2 SQIVND (reference sequence). This CDR3 has 15 amino acids. With V trimmed by 4 bases and J by 8 bases, 6 bases remained unmatched. Worth noting for this clone: The antigen remains unidentified.

A roughly ten-day culture period preceded the isolation of CD4+ T cells. All participants had two doses of either the BNT162b2 or mRNA-1273 vaccine. Nucleocapsid antibodies were negative in the vaccine recipients, who had never had SARS-CoV-2 infection. The chain combines TRBV19 with TRBJ1-4; 11 positions agree with TRBD1. The sequence was collected from a human donor who received a COVID-19 vaccine. The sample was CD4+ T cells from PBMCs cultured without peptide, taken after COVID-19 vaccination. This chain's CDR3 is CASSTPRTGGEKLFF. CDR3 DNA sequence: TGTGCCAGTAGTACCCCCCGGACAGGGGGCGAAAAACTGTTTTTT.